Below are 22 T cell receptor beta chains sequenced from a single sample in a study of cytomegalovirus exposure and HLA in healthy donors. Both 60 Vbeta primers and 13 Jbeta primers went into the PCR. Assay used: immunoSEQ multiplex PCR; TCRdb lists only in-frame clones, some missing. The repertoire holds roughly 200,000 clones, less than 85% seen once, with 0.6% to 0.7% in the top ten. The sample consisted of PBMCs. Every receptor here comes from a boy aged 10-17 years in good health and CMV-seronegative.

This chain uses TRBV30 with TRBJ1-2; maybe TRBD1 (5 bases). Germline V gives CDR1 GTSNPN, CDR2 SVGIG (reference sequence). CDR3 length: 13 amino acids. Trimming stripped 5 bases from V and 6 bases from J, with 16 bases between. DNA of the CDR3: TGTGCCTGGCTCGGGGGGGAGGTTGATGGCTACACCTTC. Its translation: CAWLGGEVDGYTF.

This clone was counted once. The V gene is TRBV5-1, the J gene TRBJ2-1; maybe TRBD1 (6 bases). This CDR3 spans 15 amino acids. Germline lookup yields CDR1 SGHRS and CDR2 YFSETQ. The germline V and J ends were trimmed by 4 bases and 5 bases, with 16 bases remaining between them. In DNA, the CDR3 is TGCGCCAGCAGCAGGCAGGGGTCCTCGGACAATGAGCAGTTCTTC. Protein: CASSRQGSSDNEQFF.

The J gene is TRBJ2-7, the V gene TRBV19; 8 positions agree with TRBD1. Germline CDR1 reads LNHDA; CDR2 reads SQIVND (reference sequence). The trim removed 5 bases at V and 8 bases at J, leaving 5 bases unmatched. The CDR3 runs 12 residues. CDR3 in amino acids: CASSVRQGKQYF. The CDR3 DNA reads TGTGCCAGTAGTGTGCGACAGGGGAAGCAGTACTTC.

The chain has TRBV11-2 and TRBJ1-6; D not resolved. Germline CDR1 reads SGHAT; CDR2 reads FQNNGV. Between the trimmed V and J ends, which lost 2 bases and 0 bases, there was a span of 11 bases. There are 17 residues in the CDR3. The CDR3 nucleotides read TGTGCCAGCAGCTTAAGTCTAGCGAGCTCCTATAATTCACCCCTCCACTTT. Translated: CASSLSLASSYNSPLHF.

Written as DNA, the CDR3 is TGTGCCAGCAGCCCCCAGGTGGGACAGGGTGATAGGAGCTATGGCTACACCTTC. Its translation: CASSPQVGQGDRSYGYTF. The genes are TRBV7-8 and TRBJ1-2; 9 nucleotides match TRBD1. V was pared by 5 bases and J by 4 bases, with 17 bases of the junction left unmatched. The CDR3 is 18 residues long. Germline V gene sequence: CDR1 SGHVS, CDR2 FQNEAQ. The full variable domain, with the rest looked up from reference TRBV7-8 and TRBJ1-2, is GAGVSQSPRYKVAKRGQDVALRCDPISGHVSLFWYQQALGQGPEFLTYFQNEAQLDKSGLPSDRFFAERPEGSVSTLKIQRTQQEDSAVYLCASSPQVGQGDRSYGYTFGSGTRLTVV.

The chain recombines TRBV5-1 with TRBJ1-2; D is unresolved. Germline CDR1 SGHRS, CDR2 YFSETQ. V was clipped by 4 bases and J by 0 bases, with 7 bases between them. This CDR3 contains 13 residues. The CDR3 DNA sequence: TGCGCCAGCAGCCGCCAGACTAACTATGGCTACACCTTC. Translated: CASSRQTNYGYTF.

The chain couples TRBV5-6 to TRBJ2-7; tentatively, D is TRBD2 (5 bases). V lost 4 bases to trimming and J lost 1 base, with 18 bases between them. The CDR3 runs 16 residues. Per germline, CDR1 SGHDT and CDR2 YYEEEE. CDR3 nucleotide sequence: TGTGCCAGCAGCCGACCCCGCTTGGACTCGTCCTACGAGCAGTACTTC. Its protein product is CASSRPRLDSSYEQYF.

This chain joins TRBV9 and TRBJ1-6; D might be TRBD1 (5 bases). Germline CDR1 and CDR2: SGDLS and YYNGEE. Deletions cut 4 bases from V and 6 bases from J, with 14 bases between. This CDR3 has 15 residues. CDR3 bases: TGTGCCAGCAGCCTTCAGGACACCTCTAATTCACCCCTCCACTTT. It is translated as CASSLQDTSNSPLHF. Drawing the rest from reference TRBV9 and TRBJ1-6, the complete variable domain is DSGVTQTPKHLITATGQRVTLRCSPRSGDLSVYWYQQSLDQGLQFLIQYYNGEERAKGNILERFSAQQFPDLHSELNLSSLELGDSALYFCASSLQDTSNSPLHFGNGTRLTVT.

The chain couples TRBV5-1 to TRBJ2-1, with a tentative D call TRBD1 (5 bases). Trimming shortened V by 0 bases and J by 13 bases, and 14 bases separated the two germline ends. CDR3 length: 13 residues. CDR1 and CDR2 from the germline V gene are SGHRS and YFSETQ. CDR3: CASSLEVGASQFF. The CDR3 DNA sequence: TGCGCCAGCAGCTTGGAGGTTGGGGCCTCTCAGTTCTTC.

The table lists this clone with a few counts. The sample carries other DNA sequences with the same CDR3. J is TRBJ1-1 and V is TRBV30; tentative D call: TRBD1 (5 bases). The CDR3 loop spans 14 amino acids. Germline CDR1 GTSNPN, CDR2 SVGIG (reference sequence). Trimming removed 2 bases at V and 1 base at J, with 11 bases between. CDR3 in amino acids: CAWSLDSTNTEAFF. CDR3 DNA: TGTGCCTGGAGTCTCGACAGCACGAACACTGAAGCTTTCTTT.

There are a few counts of this clone. The chain recombines TRBV9 with TRBJ1-1, with D uncertain. The V and J ends lost 4 bases and 6 bases respectively, with 7 bases between them. CDR3 length: 11 amino acids. Looked up from germline, CDR1 is SGDLS and CDR2 is YYNGEE. The CDR3 is CASSSGSEAFF. As DNA, the CDR3 is TGTGCCAGCAGCTCGGGATCTGAAGCTTTCTTT.

This chain connects TRBV7-2 to TRBJ2-6, with 7 nucleotides matching TRBD1. This CDR3 spans 16 amino acids. CDR1 is SGHTA and CDR2 is FQGNSA in the germline V gene. Trimming at V came to 4 bases and at J to 4 bases, leaving 7 bases not matched to a gene. Here the CDR3 reads CASSSKTGSGANVLTF. Here the CDR3 DNA reads TGTGCCAGCAGCTCAAAGACAGGGTCCGGGGCCAACGTCCTGACTTTC.

This clone was detected a few times. The rearrangement uses TRBV7-2 and TRBJ1-2; weak D call: TRBD1 (5 bases). The germline gives CDR1 SGHTA, CDR2 FQGNSA. This CDR3 contains 15 residues. Trimming cost V 5 bases and J 2 bases, with 15 bases left between them. The CDR3 is CASSPLGRGNYGYTF. CDR3 nucleotide sequence: TGTGCCAGCAGCCCCCTAGGCCGGGGGAACTATGGCTACACCTTC.

The chain joins TRBV10-3 to TRBJ2-2, with D perhaps matching TRBD1 (6 bases). V dropped 2 bases and J dropped 5 bases, with 6 bases sitting between them. The CDR3 runs to 13 residues. Germline CDR1 reads ENHRY; CDR2 reads SYGVKD. For the CDR3, the DNA is TGTGCCATCAGTGAGGACAGGACCGGGGAGCTGTTTTTT. Translation gives CAISEDRTGELFF.

A note on this clone: At the DNA level, this CDR3 is encoded by other sequences in the same sample as well. The chain links TRBV7-8 to TRBJ1-1; 7 bases match TRBD1. Trimming took 5 bases from V and 0 from J; bases not matched to a gene: 3. Germline lookup yields CDR1 SGHVS and CDR2 FQNEAQ. CDR3 size: 14 residues. The CDR3 DNA reads TGTGCCAGCAGCCCGGGACAGTTGAACACTGAAGCTTTCTTT. It translates to CASSPGQLNTEAFF.

This clone has more than one count but fewer than ten. The chain carries TRBV6-6 and TRBJ1-4; D might be TRBD1 (5 bases). Trimming cost V 1 base and J 6 bases, with 9 bases left between them. Germline CDR1 MNHNY, CDR2 SVGAGI (reference sequence). This CDR3 comprises 14 residues. This chain's CDR3 is CASSYLGGDEKLFF. DNA of the CDR3: TGTGCCAGCAGTTACTTGGGGGGAGATGAAAAACTGTTTTTT.

This chain connects TRBV7-2 to TRBJ1-1; weak D call: TRBD1 (5 bases). Per the germline V gene, CDR1 is SGHTA and CDR2 is FQGNSA. CDR3 size: 15 residues. The ends were cut back, 4 bases at V and 0 bases at J, with 12 bases in the middle. The CDR3 DNA sequence: TGTGCCAGCAGCTACCGGCCAGGGCTGAACACTGAAGCTTTCTTT. Its translation is CASSYRPGLNTEAFF.

The J gene is TRBJ1-2, the V gene TRBV6-1; D gene uncertain. Per germline, CDR1 MNHNS and CDR2 SASEGT. Trimming took off 3 bases at V and 6 bases at J, with 17 bases between the two ends. CDR3 size: 15 residues. The CDR3 DNA follows: TGTGCCAGCAGTGAGAGGGCGTTGGTCAGGAATGGCTACACCTTC. Protein: CASSERALVRNGYTF.

The chain joins TRBV12-5 to TRBJ2-2; TRBD2 aligns across 7 bases. V gave up 5 bases and J gave up 5 bases; unmatched junction bases: 11. The germline V gene encodes CDR1 LGHNT and CDR2 FRNRAP. There are 16 residues in the CDR3. The CDR3 sequence is CASGPPLAGDTGELFF. The CDR3 DNA is TGTGCTAGTGGTCCACCACTCGCGGGGGATACCGGGGAGCTGTTTTTT.

The gene calls are TRBV4-3 and TRBJ2-2; D uncertain. The CDR3 length is 14 residues. Germline assignment: CDR1 LGHNA and CDR2 YSLEER. Trimming pared 0 bases from V and 3 bases from J, leaving 5 bases between. The CDR3 reads CASSQDRDTGELFF. CDR3 bases: TGCGCCAGCAGCCAAGATAGAGACACCGGGGAGCTGTTTTTT.

V usage is TRBV5-5 and J usage is TRBJ1-2; D remains ambiguous. The CDR3 sequence is 15 residues long. The V end was cut by 4 bases, the J end by 4 bases, with 17 bases between. Germline lookup yields CDR1 SGHKS and CDR2 YYEKEE (reference sequence). The CDR3, as DNA: TGTGCCAGCAGCCAATCAGCGGCCTCCAGCTATGGCTACACCTTC. Its translation is CASSQSAASSYGYTF.

The V call is TRBV19, the J call TRBJ1-5; D not resolved. The CDR3 has 15 residues. With 5 bases removed from V and 2 bases from J, the gap between germline ends came to 13 bases. The germline gives CDR1 LNHDA, CDR2 SQIVND (reference sequence). CDR3 sequence reads: CASSASVSGNQPQHF. The CDR3 region has the DNA TGTGCCAGTAGTGCTAGCGTTTCGGGCAATCAGCCCCAGCATTTT.